Listed below are T cell receptor beta chains from one sample, sequenced in a study of blood T cell repertoires in COVID-19. Data came from immunoSEQ multiplex PCR; TCRdb stores just in-frame clones and leaves some out. The sample records 250,000 to 300,000 clones, over 75% being singletons. The sample consisted of PBMCs or T cells enriched from blood (not recorded which). The origin of the receptors is a woman in her twenties or thirties who had recovered from COVID-19. CDR3s include the opening cysteine and the closing phenylalanine or tryptophan. D genes are given only for firm matches. The size of a clone is reported for some rows only, either as once, few or many, or as a class for expanded clones.

.	TRBJ1-4	.	TRBV7-6	CASSPSTGTNEKLFF	TGTGCCAGCAGCCCTTCAACGGGAACTAATGAAAAACTGTTTTTT
.	TRBJ1-2	.	TRBV27	CASSLIGGVYGYTF	TGTGCCAGCAGTTTAATTGGCGGCGTCTATGGCTACACCTTC
.	TRBJ1-5	once	TRBV28	CASSLIQGQPQHF	TGTGCCAGCAGTTTAATACAGGGTCAGCCCCAGCATTTT
.	TRBJ1-5	.	TRBV7-8	CASSPRISSSQPQHF	TGTGCCAGCAGCCCCAGGATTTCAAGCAGTCAGCCCCAGCATTTT
.	TRBJ2-4	.	TRBV7-2	CASSLESGKQNIQYF	TGTGCCAGCAGCTTAGAGTCAGGGAAACAAAACATTCAGTACTTC
.	TRBJ1-2	.	TRBV15	CATSRRVGGAPDGYTF	TGTGCCACCAGCCGGCGTGTCGGGGGGGCGCCGGATGGCTACACCTTC
TRBD1	TRBJ1-2	.	TRBV18	CASSPPGQGYYGYTF	TGTGCCAGCTCACCCCCCGGACAGGGGTACTATGGCTACACCTTC
.	TRBJ2-7	.	TRBV27	CATSNRRGTLLGEQYF	TGTGCCACCTCAAATCGTAGGGGGACCCTCTTGGGGGAGCAGTACTTC
.	TRBJ2-7	.	TRBV30	CAWSPNYEQYF	TGTGCCTGGAGTCCCAACTACGAGCAGTACTTC
.	TRBJ1-2	.	TRBV29-1	CSAQAGANYGYTF	TGCAGCGCTCAGGCAGGGGCCAACTATGGCTACACCTTC
.	TRBJ2-3	.	TRBV4-3	CASSPQGGASADTQYF	TGCGCCAGCAGCCCCCAAGGGGGGGCGTCTGCAGATACGCAGTATTTT
.	TRBJ1-1	few	TRBV3-1/TRBV3-2	CASSPRGRNTEAFF	TGTGCCAGCAGCCCAAGAGGGCGGAACACTGAAGCTTTCTTT
TRBD1	TRBJ2-5	.	TRBV5-6	CASSLLTQGYETQYF	TGTGCCAGCAGCCTATTGACACAGGGGTATGAGACCCAGTACTTC
.	TRBJ1-5	.	TRBV2	CASSERAGVGQPQHF	TGTGCCAGCAGTGAAAGGGCAGGGGTTGGTCAGCCCCAGCATTTT
TRBD1	TRBJ2-1	.	TRBV19	CASSPRQGRNEQFF	TGTGCCAGTAGTCCTCGACAGGGGCGGAATGAGCAGTTCTTC
.	TRBJ1-3	.	TRBV7-2	CASSFTGGISGNTIYF	TGTGCCAGCAGCTTCACCGGGGGGATCTCTGGAAACACCATATATTTT
.	TRBJ2-3	.	TRBV6-2/TRBV6-3	CASSYAAARDTQYF	TGTGCCAGCAGTTATGCGGCGGCGCGAGATACGCAGTATTTT
.	TRBJ2-7	.	TRBV7-8	CASSLGVRLYEQYF	TGTGCCAGCAGCTTAGGTGTTCGTCTGTACGAGCAGTACTTC
.	TRBJ2-3	.	TRBV18	CASSPNPGGTDTQYF	TGTGCCAGCTCACCAAACCCAGGGGGCACAGATACGCAGTATTTT
.	TRBJ2-1	.	TRBV7-3	CASSPGQFDRQQFF	TGTGCCAGCAGCCCTGGACAGTTCGACCGTCAGCAGTTCTTC
TRBD1	TRBJ2-7	.	TRBV6-2/TRBV6-3	CASSRGQGNYEQYF	TGTGCCAGCAGCAGGGGACAGGGGAACTACGAGCAGTACTTC
TRBD2	TRBJ2-3	.	TRBV7-2	CASSLGSGYTDTQYF	TGTGCCAGCAGCTTAGGTAGCGGGTACACAGATACGCAGTATTTT
.	TRBJ1-4	.	TRBV5-1	CASTPAGGATNEKLFF	TGCGCCAGCACCCCAGCGGGGGGTGCAACTAATGAAAAACTGTTTTTT
TRBD2	TRBJ2-1	.	TRBV7-9	CASSYSFQRGAPTYNEQFF	TGTGCCAGCAGCTATAGTTTCCAGCGGGGGGCCCCAACCTACAATGAGCAGTTCTTC
.	TRBJ2-1	.	TRBV6-5	CASESLRLRGEQFF	TGTGCCAGCGAATCTCTGCGGCTCCGGGGGGAGCAGTTCTTC
.	TRBJ1-1	.	TRBV6-5	CASSPRQSNTEAFF	TGTGCCAGCAGTCCGAGGCAATCCAACACTGAAGCTTTCTTT